The T cell receptor (beta chain) under discussion was sequenced for a study of cytomegalovirus exposure and HLA in healthy donors. Donors sampled were nominally healthy, though unrecorded immune exposures were likely. PCR was performed using 60 Vbeta and 13 Jbeta primers. The protocol was immunoSEQ multiplex PCR, while the TCRdb copy is restricted to in-frame clones and leaves out a portion. The sample holds 120,000 or so clones; 80% are singletons and the top ten take around 3.3%. Germline CDR1 SGHRS, CDR2 YFSETQ. The CDR3 loop spans 16 amino acids. J was trimmed by 4 bases and V by 3 bases; bases with no gene match: 4.

Sequences were obtained from PBMCs. The source of this sequence is a male donor in good health and CMV-seronegative. This chain joins TRBV5-1 and TRBJ2-1; 13 bases are a match to TRBD2. CDR3 DNA sequence: TGCGCCAGCAGCTGGACTAGCGGGGGATATTACAATGAGCAGTTCTTC. Translated: CASSWTSGGYYNEQFF.